The clone carrying this TCR beta chain was counted only a few times. This sample was taken from a study of blood T cell repertoires in COVID-19. Germline CDR1 reads KGHSH; CDR2 reads LQKENI. Trimming removed 3 bases from V and 4 bases from J; junction bases left unmatched: 3. The CDR3 is 15 residues long. Measured with immunoSEQ multiplex PCR; TCRdb has only the in-frame clones, and not every one. The table has around 110,000 clones, approximately 88% seen once; the top ten hold roughly 6.6%. This sequence joins TRBV18 and TRBJ1-1; 12 bases are a match to TRBD1. The sample comprised peripheral blood. The sequence was obtained from a man over 45 with active or convalescent COVID-19. The CDR3 DNA sequence: TGTGCCAGCTCACCCGGGACAGGGGGCTTCACTGAAGCTTTCTTT. Encoded protein: CASSPGTGGFTEAFF.